These 26 T cell receptor beta chains were sequenced from one sample in a study of blood T cell repertoires in COVID-19. Assay: immunoSEQ multiplex PCR; the TCRdb copy retains only in-frame clones and omits some. The sample has 150,000 to 200,000 clones, over 70% seen once. Sequences were obtained from PBMCs or T cells enriched from blood (not recorded which). All receptors derive from an older man who had been exposed to COVID-19.

The J gene is TRBJ1-6, the V gene TRBV28; 8 nucleotides match TRBD1. Trimming removed 5 bases from V and 14 bases from J; junction bases left unmatched: 14. The CDR3 is 15 amino acids. Germline V CDR1 and CDR2: MDHEN, SYDVKM. CDR3 amino acids: CASSPGGTGGPTLHF. The CDR3 DNA reads as TGTGCCAGCAGTCCTGGAGGGACAGGAGGCCCTACCCTCCACTTT.

This clone has only one observation. V gene TRBV4-3 combines with J gene TRBJ1-1, with D possibly matching TRBD1 (5 bases). The CDR3 loop spans 13 amino acids. Trimming removed 1 base at V and 7 bases at J, with 10 bases between. In germline, CDR1 is LGHNA, CDR2 YSLEER. The CDR3 DNA reads TGCGCCAGCAGCCAAGTAACGGGGGTTGAAGCTTTCTTT. It is translated as CASSQVTGVEAFF.

The chain joins TRBV28 to TRBJ2-1, with 12 bases that match TRBD2. This CDR3 has 15 amino acids. The germline gives CDR1 MDHEN, CDR2 SYDVKM. V gave up 7 bases and J gave up 4 bases; unmatched junction bases: 5. The CDR3: CASMGLAGPYNEQFF. CDR3 DNA: TGTGCCAGCATGGGACTAGCGGGCCCATACAATGAGCAGTTCTTC.

The chain links TRBV19 to TRBJ1-2; tentatively, D is TRBD1 (5 bases). V was shortened by 5 bases and J by 6 bases, with 19 bases between the two germline ends. The CDR3 contains 15 residues. Germline V lookup: CDR1 LNHDA, CDR2 SQIVND (reference sequence). This chain's CDR3 is CASSDKGQAFHGYTF. The DNA for the CDR3 is TGTGCCAGTAGTGATAAAGGACAAGCATTCCATGGCTACACCTTC.

The genes are TRBV6-5 and TRBJ2-1; D might be TRBD1 (6 bases). Germline-derived CDR1 and CDR2 are MNHEY and SVGAGI. CDR3 size: 13 residues. Trimming took 9 bases from V and 2 from J, leaving 11 bases between them. The CDR3 reads CASSQGPYNEQFF. The CDR3 DNA is TGTGCCAGTTCACAGGGACCCTACAATGAGCAGTTCTTC.

This clone was recorded only once. The rearrangement uses TRBV9 and TRBJ2-7, with D possibly matching TRBD2 (6 bases). CDR3 size: 14 residues. Germline V gene sequence: CDR1 SGDLS, CDR2 YYNGEE. The germline V and J ends were trimmed by 0 bases and 3 bases, with 10 bases remaining between them. CDR3 sequence (DNA): TGTGCCAGCAGCGTAGACGGGGGTTACTACGAGCAGTACTTC. It encodes CASSVDGGYYEQYF. Combining the CDR3 with reference TRBV9 and TRBJ2-7 gives the whole variable domain DSGVTQTPKHLITATGQRVTLRCSPRSGDLSVYWYQQSLDQGLQFLIQYYNGEERAKGNILERFSAQQFPDLHSELNLSSLELGDSALYFCASSVDGGYYEQYFGPGTRLTVT.

This clone has a count of ten or more. The sample holds other DNA sequences that translate to the same CDR3. This chain joins TRBV12-3 or TRBV12-4 and TRBJ1-2; D is undetermined. The CDR3 spans 12 residues. V was shortened by 6 bases and J by 4 bases, with 9 bases between the two germline ends. CDR3 DNA sequence: TGTGCCAGCAGCCAGGATTTCTATGGCTACACCTTC. Translation gives CASSQDFYGYTF.

J is TRBJ2-1 and V is TRBV5-1; 12 bases are shared with TRBD2. CDR1 is SGHRS, CDR2 YFSETQ, per germline. The trim removed 5 bases at V and 5 bases at J, leaving 5 bases unmatched. The CDR3 is 15 amino acids. This CDR3 is CASSRTSGIDNEQFF. The CDR3 nucleotides are TGCGCCAGCAGTCGGACTAGCGGGATCGACAATGAGCAGTTCTTC.

This clone was detected only a few times. This chain joins TRBV7-9 and TRBJ1-5; D call uncertain. V was pared by 0 bases and J by 10 bases, with 7 bases between. Per germline, CDR1 SEHNR and CDR2 FQNEAQ (reference sequence). The CDR3 runs 12 residues. CDR3 coding DNA: TGTGCCAGCAGCTTAGCTAGCTTACCCCAGCATTTT. Translating gives CASSLASLPQHF.

This clone occurred a few times. The CDR3 reads CASSPQGNYGYTF. CDR3 bases: TGTGCCAGCAGCCCACAGGGAAACTATGGCTACACCTTC. The chain recombines TRBV7-6 with TRBJ1-2; tentative D call: TRBD1 (6 bases). The germline V gene has CDR1 SGHVS and CDR2 FNYEAQ. This CDR3 has 13 residues. Trimming shortened V by 5 bases and J by 2 bases, and 9 bases separated the two germline ends.

The chain links TRBV7-8 to TRBJ2-5; no reliable D call. The CDR3 is 13 amino acids. Deletions cut 4 bases from V and 1 base from J, with 7 bases between. Germline assignment: CDR1 SGHVS and CDR2 FQNEAQ. The CDR3 nucleotides are TGTGCCAGCAGCTCCTGGCTCCAAGAGACCCAGTACTTC. It specifies CASSSWLQETQYF.

V gene TRBV21-1 combines with J gene TRBJ1-5; TRBD1, the table's D call, was not compared with the DNA. TRBV21-1 has pseudogene status. CDR3 length: 15 amino acids. CDR3 in amino acids: CASSKEDRGGQPQHF. The CDR3 region has the DNA TGTGCCAGCAGCAAGGAGGACAGGGGAGGACAGCCCCAGCATTTT.

This rearrangement joins TRBV6-6 to TRBJ1-1, with 9 nucleotides matching TRBD1. V lost 2 bases to trimming and J lost 1 base; unmatched junction nucleotides: 2. CDR3 size: 15 residues. Germline CDR1 and CDR2: MNHNY and SVGAGI (reference sequence). DNA for the CDR3: TGTGCCAGCAGTTACAGGGACAGGGCGAACACTGAAGCTTTCTTT. Translation: CASSYRDRANTEAFF.

The rearrangement links TRBV11-2 to TRBJ1-2; tentatively, D is TRBD1 (6 bases). This CDR3 has 14 residues. The V end lost 5 bases, the J end lost 4 bases, and 14 bases lay between the germline ends. In germline, CDR1 is SGHAT, CDR2 FQNNGV. CDR3 protein: CASSQAGGPYGYTF. The CDR3 nucleotides read TGTGCCAGCAGCCAGGCGGGGGGCCCCTATGGCTACACCTTC. Supplemented by reference TRBV11-2 and TRBJ1-2, the full variable domain reads EAGVAQSPRYKIIEKRQSVAFWCNPISGHATLYWYQQILGQGPKLLIQFQNNGVVDDSQLPKDRFSAERLKGVDSTLKIQPAKLEDSAVYLCASSQAGGPYGYTFGSGTRLTVV.

The chain couples TRBV9 to TRBJ1-3, with a weak D call TRBD1 (5 bases). The CDR3 extends over 16 amino acids. V was clipped by 2 bases and J by 0 bases, with 12 bases between them. CDR1 SGDLS and CDR2 YYNGEE come from the germline V gene. In nucleotides, the CDR3 is TGTGCCAGCAGCGTTGGGGGGTTAGTCTCTGGAAACACCATATATTTT. This sequence encodes CASSVGGLVSGNTIYF. Full variable domain (missing parts from reference TRBV9 and TRBJ1-3): DSGVTQTPKHLITATGQRVTLRCSPRSGDLSVYWYQQSLDQGLQFLIQYYNGEERAKGNILERFSAQQFPDLHSELNLSSLELGDSALYFCASSVGGLVSGNTIYFGEGSWLTVV.

This clone was picked up one time. The V and J genes are TRBV6-5 and TRBJ2-1; TRBD1 aligns across 11 bases. J was trimmed by 7 bases and V by 2 bases; bases with no gene match: 4. The CDR3 is 15 amino acids. CDR1 is MNHEY and CDR2 is SVGAGI in the germline V gene. CDR3 amino acids: CASSYGTGGSNEQFF. The CDR3 DNA is TGTGCCAGCAGTTACGGGACAGGGGGGAGTAATGAGCAGTTCTTC.

V and J are TRBV9 and TRBJ1-4; 9 nucleotides align to TRBD1. This CDR3 comprises 15 residues. V lost 4 bases to trimming and J lost 7 bases; unmatched junction nucleotides: 8. Germline CDR1 SGDLS, CDR2 YYNGEE. The CDR3 region is CASSFTGGSGEKLFF. The DNA of the CDR3 is TGTGCCAGCAGCTTTACAGGGGGCAGCGGTGAAAAACTGTTTTTT.

The chain combines TRBV29-1 with TRBJ1-2; TRBD1 aligns across 7 bases. Germline-derived CDR1 and CDR2 are SQVTM and ANQGSEA. After removal of 6 bases from V and 2 bases from J, the junction contained 3 bases not matched to a gene. The CDR3 has 12 amino acids. CDR3 bases: TGCAGCGTCACACAGGGGAACTATGGCTACACCTTC. Encoded protein: CSVTQGNYGYTF.

The chain links TRBV9 to TRBJ2-7, with D tentatively TRBD2 (6 bases). The CDR3 covers 14 residues. From germline, CDR1 is SGDLS and CDR2 YYNGEE. Trimming stripped 2 bases from V and 2 bases from J, with 11 bases between. The CDR3 is CASSVTWGAYEQYF. The CDR3 DNA follows: TGTGCCAGCAGCGTCACCTGGGGGGCCTACGAGCAGTACTTC.

The chain recombines TRBV28 with TRBJ1-2, with D perhaps TRBD1 (6 bases). The CDR3 has 12 amino acids. Trimming pared 7 bases from V and 7 bases from J, leaving 13 bases between. Germline V gene lookup returns CDR1 MDHEN and CDR2 SYDVKM. This CDR3 reads CASTPDRLGYTF. The CDR3 DNA reads TGTGCCAGCACCCCAGACAGGCTTGGCTACACCTTC.

The chain links TRBV7-9 to TRBJ1-2, with D hard to call. The CDR3 extends over 13 amino acids. Per the germline V gene, CDR1 is SEHNR and CDR2 is FQNEAQ (reference sequence). Trimming took 5 bases from V and 5 from J, leaving 12 bases between them. CDR3 nucleotides: TGTGCCAGCAGCCTCACGACGGGTTATGGCTACACCTTC. This codes for CASSLTTGYGYTF.

This clone was seen a few times. The chain uses TRBV19 and TRBJ1-5; 8 bases are a match to TRBD1. Losses at the gene ends were 1 base for V and 7 bases for J; bases not matched to a gene: 6. This CDR3 is built from 15 residues. Germline-derived CDR1 and CDR2 are LNHDA and SQIVND (reference sequence). CDR3 residues: CASSIVQGARQPQHF. The CDR3 DNA reads as TGTGCCAGTAGTATAGTCCAGGGGGCAAGACAGCCCCAGCATTTT.

The CDR3 nucleotides are TGTGCCACCAGTGATTTCTGTCCCGGGACAGGGAACGGGAGCAATCAGCCCCAGCATTTT. Encoded protein: CATSDFCPGTGNGSNQPQHF. V is TRBV24-1 and J is TRBJ1-5, with 9 positions matching TRBD1. Germline trimming cut 1 base from V and 1 base from J; bases unmatched to any gene: 13. Looked up from germline, CDR1 is KGHDR and CDR2 is SFDVKD. The CDR3 is 20 amino acids.

The chain employs TRBV5-1 and TRBJ1-1; 10 positions match TRBD1. Losses at the gene ends were 4 bases for V and 1 base for J; bases not matched to a gene: 4. Germline V gene sequence: CDR1 SGHRS, CDR2 YFSETQ. The CDR3 extends over 15 amino acids. The DNA for the CDR3 is TGCGCCAGCAGCCCTAGACAGGGGGCGAACACTGAAGCTTTCTTT. Translated, it gives CASSPRQGANTEAFF.

Details on this clone: An end of the junction does not agree with germline; a read error may underlie this. V and J are TRBV6-2 or TRBV6-3 and TRBJ2-7; perhaps TRBD2 as D (5 bases). The CDR3 runs to 13 residues. Germline V gives CDR1 MNHEY, CDR2 SVGEGT. The CDR3 DNA sequence: TGTGCCAGCAGTTACGAGGAGGCTACGAGCATGAACTTC. Amino acids: CASSYEEATSMNF.

The chain couples TRBV7-2 to TRBJ1-6, with a tentative D call TRBD1 (5 bases). The CDR3 extends over 16 amino acids. CDR1 and CDR2 (germline): SGHTA, FQGNSA. Trimming left V 0 bases short and J 6 bases short, with 12 bases between. CDR3 amino acids: CASSLAQIGANSPLHF. For the CDR3, the DNA is TGTGCCAGCAGCTTAGCGCAGATAGGGGCTAATTCACCCCTCCACTTT.